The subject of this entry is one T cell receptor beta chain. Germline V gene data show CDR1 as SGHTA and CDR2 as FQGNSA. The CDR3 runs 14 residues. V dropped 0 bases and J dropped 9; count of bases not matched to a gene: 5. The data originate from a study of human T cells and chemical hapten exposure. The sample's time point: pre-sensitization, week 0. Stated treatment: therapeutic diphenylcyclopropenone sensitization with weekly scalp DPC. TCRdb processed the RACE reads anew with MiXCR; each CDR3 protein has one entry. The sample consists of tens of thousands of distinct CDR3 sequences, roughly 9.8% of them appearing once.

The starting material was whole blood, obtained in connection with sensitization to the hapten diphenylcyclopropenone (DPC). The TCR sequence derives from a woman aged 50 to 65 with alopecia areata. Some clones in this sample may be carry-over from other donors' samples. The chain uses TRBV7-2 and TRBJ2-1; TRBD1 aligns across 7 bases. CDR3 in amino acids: CASSLAVAGGEQFF. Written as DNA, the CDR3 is TGTGCCAGCAGCTTAGCGGTGGCAGGGGGTGAGCAGTTCTTC.